This paragraph covers one T cell receptor beta chain sequence. Its antigen remains unidentified. This may stem from a read error, because a much larger clone lies one nucleotide away. The sample belongs to a study of CD8+CD57+ T cells in acquired aplastic anemia. Overall study: Mean yield of DNA from sorted CD4+ and CD8+ cells was about 3.2 ug.

The CDR3 has 14 residues. Trimming pared 4 bases from V and 6 bases from J, leaving 16 bases between. Germline CDR1 is MNHEY and CDR2 is SVGAGI. Findings and caveats of the study: In common between the patients and the controls were approximately 28 CD8+ CDR3 sequences. In CD8+ cells, Simpson's diversity showed no significant difference between patients and controls.

Profiling of TCR beta VDJ combinations and CDR3 sequences used genomic DNA as template. From the reads, TCRdb called clonotypes with MiXCR, one entry per CDR3 protein. The sample has 150,000 to 200,000 distinct CDR3 sequences; around 48% are singletons. CD8+CD57+ cell expansion had been shown by flow cytometry in patients chosen for sequencing. Patients were treatment-naive when blood was sampled. The V gene is TRBV6-5, the J gene TRBJ2-7; TRBD2 is a possible D gene (5 bases). Sample: sorted CD4+, CD8+, or CD8+CD57+ T cells (not recorded which) from PBMCs. The receptor comes from a human donor with aplastic anemia. The CDR3 is CASSSGGPTCEQYF. CDR3 nucleotide sequence: TGTGCCAGCAGTTCCGGAGGCCCCACCTGCGAGCAGTACTTC.